The clone carrying this TCR beta chain was recorded a few times. Its antigen remains unknown. This sample is drawn from a study of T-cell reconstitution after alpha-beta-depleted transplantation in children. Unique molecular identifiers were incorporated when the TCRbeta library was constructed. TCRdb ran MiXCR on the PCR reads and lists one entry per CDR3 protein. The table records approximately 500,000 distinct CDR3 sequences, 20% to 30% of them present only once. Study-level points and caveats: Surviving recipient T cells and intrathymic progenitors accounted for some patients' high TCRbeta diversity at day 60. At around two months after transplant, the alpha-beta T cells were reportedly derived from several hundred expanded clones that came from non-depleted graft cells. Newly produced T cells mostly provided counts and TCRbeta diversity after one year, as hyperexpanded clones declined.

Germline V lookup: CDR1 DFQATT, CDR2 SNEGSKA (reference sequence). The V end was cut by 6 bases, the J end by 6 bases, with 17 bases between. This CDR3 comprises 13 residues. The receptor comes from a boy younger than two with Wiskott-Aldrich syndrome, due to receive a stem cell transplant. This chain uses TRBV20-1 with TRBJ1-2, with D uncertain. The sequencing here drew on PBMCs, taken before TCRalphabeta/CD19-depleted stem cell transplant. Here the CDR3 reads CSASPQSVDGYTF. CDR3 coding DNA: TGCAGTGCCAGCCCCCAAAGCGTGGATGGCTACACCTTC.